This TCR beta chain was identified in a study of response to subunit inactivated influenza vaccine. Germline CDR1 SQVTM, CDR2 ANQGSEA. CDR3 length: 13 residues. After removal of 7 bases from V and 10 bases from J, the junction contained 5 bases not matched to a gene. TCRdb fed the RT-PCR reads into MiXCR, producing one record per CDR3 protein. In the table there are approximately 530,000 distinct CDR3 sequences, 7.6% of which are singletons. The specimen was PBMCs from blood, collected less than 30 months after vaccination. The clonotype was recovered from a man aged 50-75 years who received an inactivated influenza vaccine. This chain joins TRBV29-1 and TRBJ2-1; 15 bases are shared with TRBD2. The CDR3, as DNA: TGCAGCGCAGCGGGACTAGCGGGGGGAGAGCAGTTCTTC. This gives the protein CSAAGLAGGEQFF.